Listed below are T cell receptor beta chains from one sample, sequenced in a study of shared clonotypes between healthy human individuals. TCRdb's copy holds only in-frame clones and misses some; the assay was immunoSEQ multiplex PCR. The data show 400,000 to 500,000 clones, about 80% seen once. Material: PBMCs. All receptors derive from a woman aged 40 to 55 in good health. Some clones in this sample may be carry-over from other donors' samples. CDR3s include the opening cysteine and the closing phenylalanine or tryptophan. The D gene is left open where the match is weak. Clone size is given for some rows only: seen once, a few or many times, or a class if the clone is expanded.

.	TRBV5-4	TRBJ2-3	TRBD2	TGTGCCAGCAGCCCCCGGCTAGCGGGAGGGACAGATACGCAGTATTTT	CASSPRLAGGTDTQYF
.	TRBV7-2	TRBJ2-1	.	TGTGCCAGCAGCTTAGTGCGGAGGAGCTCCTACAATGAGCAGTTCTTC	CASSLVRRSSYNEQFF
.	TRBV7-3	TRBJ2-2	TRBD1	TGTGCCAGCAGCTTCGACAGGGCAACCGGGGAGCTGTTTTTT	CASSFDRATGELFF
.	TRBV29-1	TRBJ2-2	.	TGCAGCGTTGGGGTCACGGGAACGAACACCGGGGAGCTGTTTTTT	CSVGVTGTNTGELFF
.	TRBV7-2	TRBJ1-2	TRBD1	TGTGCCAGCAGCTTAACAGGGACAGATTATTACTATGGCTACACCTTC	CASSLTGTDYYYGYTF
once	TRBV9	TRBJ2-7	.	TGTGCCAGCAGCACCGGGACCATTCCTACCTACGAGCAGTACTTC	CASSTGTIPTYEQYF
.	TRBV7-9	TRBJ1-1	TRBD1	TGTGCCATCGTACGTGCCGCCCGGGACAGCCTGAAAGGGGGCACTGAAGCTTTCTTT	CAIVRAARDSLKGGTEAFF
.	TRBV21-1	TRBJ2-2	.	TGTGCCAGCAGCACCCGCCCCGGACTAGCGGGCTCATCTAACACCGGGGAGCTGTTTTTT	CASSTRPGLAGSSNTGELFF
.	TRBV11-2	TRBJ2-7	.	TGTGCCAGCAGCCCCCGAGCTAGTGGGGCTCACGAGCAGTACTTC	CASSPRASGAHEQYF
.	TRBV5-1	TRBJ2-7	.	TGCGCCAGCAGCCGTCCTTGCGAGTCTTGCGAGCAGTACTTC	CASSRPCESCEQYF
.	TRBV20-1	TRBJ2-1	.	TGCAGTGCTAGATGGGACTCAAGGGCGGTCTTC	CSARWDSRAVF
.	TRBV4-1	TRBJ1-4	TRBD1	TGCGCCAGCAGCAACCGGGACAGGGACGGAGATGAAAAACTGTTTTTT	CASSNRDRDGDEKLFF
.	TRBV10-2	TRBJ1-3	.	TGCGCCAGCAGTGAGGCGGGGGCTGGAAACACCATATATTTT	CASSEAGAGNTIYF
.	TRBV6-1	TRBJ2-1	.	TGTGCCAGCATCGAGAGCTCCTACAATGAGCAGTTCTTC	CASIESSYNEQFF
.	TRBV18	TRBJ2-5	TRBD2	TGTGCCAGCTCACCACCCCGTGGTTTAGCGGGAGGATCCCAAGAGACCCAGTACTTC	CASSPPRGLAGGSQETQYF
.	TRBV30	TRBJ2-1	TRBD1	TGTGCCTGGAGGCAGGGGGCAAATGAGCAGTTCTTC	CAWRQGANEQFF
.	TRBV11-3	TRBJ2-1	TRBD1	TGTGCCAGCAGCTTAGTGGCTCAGGGGGCAGTTGAGCAGTTCTTC	CASSLVAQGAVEQFF
.	TRBV28	TRBJ2-4	.	TGTGCCAGCAGTCGACCCGCTCTAAGTCTTCAGTACTTC	CASSRPALSLQYF
.	TRBV7-2	TRBJ1-2	.	TGTGCCAGCAGCTTAGCGTCCGGGGCCGGAGCCTATGGCTACACCTTC	CASSLASGAGAYGYTF
.	TRBV7-2	TRBJ1-6	TRBD1	TGTGCCAGCAGCAACCCGGCAGGGGGCTCCTATAATTCACCCCTCCACTTT	CASSNPAGGSYNSPLHF
.	TRBV19	TRBJ1-1	.	TGTGCCAGTAGTCCCCGCAGCCCGGGCACTGAAGCTTTCTTT	CASSPRSPGTEAFF
.	TRBV6-1	TRBJ2-1	.	TGTGCCAGCAGGTTGACAGCCTACAATGAGCAGTTCTTC	CASRLTAYNEQFF
.	TRBV5-4	TRBJ2-3	TRBD2	TGTGCCAGCAGCGCTACCGGGACTAGCGGAGAAACTAGCACAGATACGCAGTATTTT	CASSATGTSGETSTDTQYF
.	TRBV28	TRBJ1-1	.	TGTGCCAGCAGTTTTGCGGCTGAAGCTTTCTTT	CASSFAAEAFF
.	TRBV7-3	TRBJ2-1	TRBD2	TGTGCCAGCAGCTTAAGATCCGGGGAGGGACTAGGACTCAATGAGCAGTTCTTC	CASSLRSGEGLGLNEQFF
.	TRBV5-1	TRBJ2-7	.	TGCGCCAGCAGCTTGGCCCAGGACACCGGCGAGCAGTACTTC	CASSLAQDTGEQYF
.	TRBV4-1	TRBJ1-2	TRBD1	TGCGCCAGCAGCCATACTACAGGGGTAGACTATGGCTACACCTTC	CASSHTTGVDYGYTF
.	TRBV30	TRBJ1-1	.	TGTGCCTGGAGAGAAGCAGGATGGGATGAAGCTTTCTTT	CAWREAGWDEAFF
few	TRBV7-9	TRBJ2-7	.	TGTGCCAGCAGCTTGTTCCAGGGGACCTTAAGGAACGAGCAGTACTTC	CASSLFQGTLRNEQYF
.	TRBV27	TRBJ1-1	.	TGTGCCAGCAGTTTCCGTGGGGGCACTGAAGCTTTCTTT	CASSFRGGTEAFF
few	TRBV7-8	TRBJ2-7	.	TGTGCCAGCAGGACGTCGACAGTTCCCTCGGGGGAGCAGTACTTC	CASRTSTVPSGEQYF
once	TRBV6-5	TRBJ1-3	.	TGTGCCAGCAGTTACGAATACAGCAGCTCTGGAAACACCATATATTTT	CASSYEYSSSGNTIYF
.	TRBV29-1	TRBJ1-2	TRBD1	TGCAGCGCAGGACAGGAGACGGAAGGCTACACCTTC	CSAGQETEGYTF
.	TRBV10-3	TRBJ2-6	.	TGTGCCATCAGTGAGTCGACTGGGGGGGCCTCATCTGGGGCCAACGTCCTGACTTTC	CAISESTGGASSGANVLTF
.	TRBV7-2	TRBJ2-7	TRBD2	TGTGCCAGCAGCCCGTGGGGCGGGGGGCGAGCGGTACTCTACGAGCAGTACTTC	CASSPWGGGRAVLYEQYF
few	TRBV30	TRBJ1-2	.	TGTGCCTGGAGACGGGGGGTTAACTATGGCTACACCTTC	CAWRRGVNYGYTF
few	TRBV19	TRBJ2-1	TRBD2	TGTGCCAGTAGTGAGGGACTAGCGGGATCGAATGAGCAGTTCTTC	CASSEGLAGSNEQFF
once	TRBV20-1	TRBJ2-1	.	TGCAGTGCTAGACCCCTCGATGAGCAGTTCTTC	CSARPLDEQFF
.	TRBV28	TRBJ1-2	TRBD1	TGTGCCAGCACCCCGACAGGGGGAAGCTATGGCTACACCTTC	CASTPTGGSYGYTF
.	TRBV29-1	TRBJ2-2	.	TGCAGCGTTGATCCGGGTTCTAACACCGGGGAGCTGTTTTTT	CSVDPGSNTGELFF
.	TRBV5-1	TRBJ2-7	.	TGCGCCAGCAGCTCGACAGCCCATGGACCCTACGAGCAGTACTTC	CASSSTAHGPYEQYF
.	TRBV6-5	TRBJ1-4	TRBD1	TGTGCCAGCAGTTCCATTACCGAGGGGGCAGAAAAACTGTTTTTT	CASSSITEGAEKLFF
.	TRBV11-2	TRBJ1-1	.	TGTGCCAGCAGCTTACGGGGGCGGACTGAAGCTTTCTTT	CASSLRGRTEAFF
.	TRBV5-1	TRBJ1-3	TRBD1	TGCGCCAGCAGCTTCGGACAGGGGGCGTTAAACACCATATATTTT	CASSFGQGALNTIYF
.	TRBV28	TRBJ2-3	TRBD2	TGTGCCAGCAGTTTCCGCCCCACTAGCGGGAGCATAAATACGCAGTATTTT	CASSFRPTSGSINTQYF
.	TRBV5-1	TRBJ2-1	.	TGCGCCAGCAGCCTGGGGACTGGCTCCTACAATGAGCAGTTCTTC	CASSLGTGSYNEQFF
.	TRBV9	TRBJ2-1	TRBD1	TGTGCCAGCAGCCCAAATACTCCGGGACAGGGGAGTAGTGATGAGCAGCTCTTC	CASSPNTPGQGSSDEQLF
few	TRBV7-9	TRBJ1-1	.	TGTGCCAGCAGCTTAGTCGGTCAGGTGAACACTGAAGCTTTCTTT	CASSLVGQVNTEAFF
once	TRBV4-2	TRBJ2-7	TRBD2	TGTGCCAGCAGCCAGGTTGTTAGCGGGGGTTACGAGCAGTACTTC	CASSQVVSGGYEQYF
.	TRBV4-2	TRBJ2-5	.	TGTGCCAGCAGCCAAGTAGCGGACCCTAGGGAGCAGTACTTC	CASSQVADPREQYF